This TCR beta chain was identified in a study of blood T cell repertoires in COVID-19. V was trimmed by 4 bases and J by 0 bases, leaving 13 bases between them. CDR1 MNHEY and CDR2 SVGAGI come from the germline V gene. The CDR3 has 15 amino acids. How the authors handled the data: Amplifying reference gene primers gave estimates of nucleated cell counts. Repertoires were generated with immunoSEQ multiplex PCR, while TCRdb's copy carries only in-frame clones and drops some. V and J calls plus clone size are reproduced from that table; the DNA served to infer D and trimming. The sample yields fewer than 20,000 clones, 81% seen once. This clone was observed once.

Sequenced: peripheral blood. This chain joins TRBV6-5 and TRBJ2-7; D is perhaps TRBD1 (6 bases). This sequence was found in a man in his forties or fifties with active or convalescent COVID-19. The CDR3 sequence is CASSSAGEFSYEQYF. DNA for the CDR3: TGTGCCAGCAGTTCCGCAGGGGAATTCTCCTACGAGCAGTACTTC.